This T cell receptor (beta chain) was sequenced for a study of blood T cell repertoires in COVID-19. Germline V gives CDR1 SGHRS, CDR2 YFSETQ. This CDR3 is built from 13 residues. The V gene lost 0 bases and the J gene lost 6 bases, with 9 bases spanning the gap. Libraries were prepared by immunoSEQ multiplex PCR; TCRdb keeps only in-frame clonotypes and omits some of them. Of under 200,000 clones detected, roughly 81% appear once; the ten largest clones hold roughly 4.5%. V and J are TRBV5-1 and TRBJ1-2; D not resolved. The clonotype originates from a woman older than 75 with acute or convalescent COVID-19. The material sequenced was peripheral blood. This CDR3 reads CASSLGEINGYTF. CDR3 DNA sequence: TGCGCCAGCAGCTTGGGTGAGATAAATGGCTACACCTTC.